This TCR beta chain comes out of a study of T cells after posttransplantation cyclophosphamide. The table lists this clone with many counts. No antigen is known for it. V was clipped by 4 bases and J by 2 bases; unmatched bases: 7. CDR3 size: 15 residues. Germline V gene lookup returns CDR1 SGHTA and CDR2 FQGNSA. Points from the study as a whole: Tissue-infiltrating T cells from skin or gut overlapped little with blood T cells. Recipient CMV seropositivity and CMV reactivation strongly tracked TRB clonality. Donor-recipient repertoire similarity was low at 1-2 months, rising over year one.

The related graft donor's blood sample was taken on the day of bone marrow donation. Some clones are missing from TCRdb's copy, which holds only in-frame ones; the method was immunoSEQ multiplex PCR. Listed for the sample are 25,000 to 35,000 clones, none seen a single time. Sequencing was performed on PBMCs. The chain is built from TRBV7-2 and TRBJ2-7; 8 bases map to TRBD2. The receptor was derived from a woman in her fifties or sixties in good health, CMV-negative, and a related stem cell transplant donor. CDR3 DNA: TGTGCCAGCAGCTCCTGGGGAGCGGGGGCCTACGAGCAGTACTTC. It translates to CASSSWGAGAYEQYF.